Included here is one TCR beta chain sequence, with context. Its antigen is not known. The data were taken from a study of cytomegalovirus exposure and HLA in healthy donors. With 60 Vbeta and 13 Jbeta primers, the PCR was carried out. Profiled with immunoSEQ multiplex PCR; TCRdb holds only in-frame clones, not every one. This sample yields 150,000 to 200,000 clones, of which around three quarters are seen a single time; around 3.4% belongs to the top ten. General study results and limits: TRBV6-2, TRBV6-3 and some other V segments were excluded as indistinguishable. An analysis done earlier found most TCR beta V segments productive about 87% or about 30% of the time.

V was pared by 5 bases and J by 2 bases, with 16 bases between. Germline-derived CDR1 and CDR2 are MGHDK and SYGVNS. The CDR3 consists of 16 residues. The receptor was derived from a man in his thirties or forties in good health and CMV-seropositive. The J gene is TRBJ2-1, the V gene TRBV25-1, with D perhaps TRBD1 (6 bases). The source material was PBMCs. CDR3 amino acids: CASSQELRTAYNEQFF. The CDR3 DNA follows: TGTGCCAGCAGTCAAGAGCTTAGGACAGCCTACAATGAGCAGTTCTTC. The full variable domain, its missing parts supplied by reference TRBV25-1 and TRBJ2-1, is EADIYQTPRYLVIGTGKKITLECSQTMGHDKMYWYQQDPGMELHLIHYSYGVNSTEKGDLSSESTVSRIRTEHFPLTLESARPSHTSQYLCASSQELRTAYNEQFFGPGTRLTVL.